The 22 T cell receptor beta chains listed next were all sequenced from one sample in a study of T cell responses to AZD1222 COVID-19 vaccine. Produced via immunoSEQ multiplex PCR; TCRdb's table is partial and in-frame only. The table has 120,000 to 150,000 clones, about 89% seen once; the top ten hold about 3%. Sequenced here: peripheral blood, sampled on day 0 of MenACWY control vaccination. Source of these receptors: an adult in good health.

This clone came up once. This chain joins TRBV27 and TRBJ2-7; 9 nucleotides agree with TRBD1. Unmatched junction bases numbered 8, after V lost 6 bases and J lost 2 bases. The germline gives CDR1 MNHEY, CDR2 SMNVEV (reference sequence). There are 15 residues in the CDR3. CDR3 amino acids: CASSQGQGYPYEQYF. DNA for the CDR3: TGTGCCAGCAGCCAAGGACAGGGGTACCCCTACGAGCAGTACTTC.

This sequence joins TRBV14 and TRBJ1-3; TRBD1 is a possible D gene (5 bases). Trimming removed 3 bases from V and 0 bases from J, with 15 bases in between. Germline loops: CDR1 SGHDN, CDR2 FVKESK. The CDR3 consists of 17 residues. CDR3 amino acids: CASSQLGGSRSGNTIYF. The CDR3 nucleotides read TGTGCCAGCAGCCAGTTGGGGGGGTCGCGCTCTGGAAACACCATATATTTT.

The V call is TRBV6-5, the J call TRBJ1-2, with 8 positions matching TRBD1. V lost 7 bases, J lost 8 bases, and 6 bases stayed unmatched. The germline V gene encodes CDR1 MNHEY and CDR2 SVGAGI. CDR3 size: 12 residues. The CDR3: CASMRTGSGYTF. CDR3 coding DNA: TGTGCCAGCATGAGGACAGGGTCCGGCTACACCTTC.

J is TRBJ1-1 and V is TRBV11-2, with unresolved D. Trimming took 2 bases from V and 4 from J, leaving 11 bases between them. The CDR3 consists of 14 residues. The germline gives CDR1 SGHAT, CDR2 FQNNGV. CDR3 nucleotide sequence: TGTGCCAGCAGCTTACACCGGGTTACCACTGAAGCTTTCTTT. As protein: CASSLHRVTTEAFF.

The chain joins TRBV10-3 to TRBJ1-2; D not resolved. CDR1 is ENHRY and CDR2 is SYGVKD in the germline V gene. The CDR3 has 11 residues. Trimming left V 8 bases short and J 4 bases short, with 8 bases between. CDR3 in DNA: TGTGCCATCTCACAGAGCTATGGCTACACCTTC. Residues: CAISQSYGYTF.

This clone was counted once. This sample also contains other DNA sequences that code for the same CDR3. J is TRBJ1-1 and V is TRBV2; weak D call: TRBD1 (5 bases). Trimming cost V 6 bases and J 1 base, with 9 bases left between them. CDR1 SNHLY and CDR2 FYNNEI come from the germline V gene. The CDR3 spans 13 residues. CDR3 in DNA: TGTGCCAGCAGCGGTGACAGGAACACTGAAGCTTTCTTT. Its translation is CASSGDRNTEAFF.

This clone was found a few times. Other DNA sequences of this sample code for an identical CDR3. The J gene is TRBJ1-1, the V gene TRBV20-1, with D possibly matching TRBD1 (5 bases). This CDR3 is built from 14 residues. In germline, CDR1 is DFQATT, CDR2 SNEGSKA (reference sequence). Deletions cut 3 bases from V and 0 bases from J, with 11 bases between. CDR3 bases: TGCAGTGCTAGTCCGGGGCCCATGAACACTGAAGCTTTCTTT. Translating gives CSASPGPMNTEAFF.

The V and J genes are TRBV18 and TRBJ2-2, with D perhaps TRBD1 or TRBD2 (6 bases each). Germline V gene data show CDR1 as KGHSH and CDR2 as LQKENI. The CDR3 spans 15 residues. Between the trimmed V and J ends, which lost 3 bases and 4 bases, there was a span of 12 bases. The CDR3 bases are TGTGCCAGCTCACCCACACAGGGACTCACCGGGGAGCTGTTTTTT. This encodes CASSPTQGLTGELFF.

The gene calls are TRBV12-2 and TRBJ1-2. TRBV12-2 is shown as a pseudogene. The CDR3 has 17 amino acids. This chain's CDR3 is CASREGKAVPQGYGYTF. The CDR3 DNA follows: TGTGCAAGTCGCGAGGGGAAGGCCGTCCCTCAAGGCTATGGCTACACCTTC.

The chain is built from TRBV5-4 and TRBJ1-1, with TRBD1 identical over 7 bases. There are 13 residues in the CDR3. Germline trimming cut 3 bases from V and 7 bases from J; bases unmatched to any gene: 6. CDR1 is SGHNT, CDR2 YYREEE, per germline (reference sequence). CDR3 in amino acids: CASSSGTEVEAFF. Here the CDR3 DNA reads TGTGCCAGCAGCTCCGGGACAGAGGTTGAAGCTTTCTTT.

V and J are TRBV5-4 and TRBJ2-3; D call uncertain. The CDR3 length is 14 residues. Germline CDR1 reads SGHNT; CDR2 reads YYREEE (reference sequence). The ends were cut back, 2 bases at V and 2 bases at J, with 9 bases in the middle. CDR3 DNA sequence: TGTGCCAGCAGCTTAGGCCTACTCACAGATACGCAGTATTTT. It is translated as CASSLGLLTDTQYF.

The rearrangement links TRBV30 to TRBJ1-2; D unresolved. The V end was cut by 5 bases, the J end by 1 base, with 11 bases between. The CDR3 length is 13 residues. The germline V gene has CDR1 GTSNPN and CDR2 SVGIG (reference sequence). The CDR3 nucleotides are TGTGCCTGGTCTGAGGCAAGTAACTATGGCTACACCTTC. As protein: CAWSEASNYGYTF.

The chain employs TRBV6-5 and TRBJ1-1; 9 bases agree with TRBD1. The CDR3 extends over 13 amino acids. Germline CDR1 and CDR2: MNHEY and SVGAGI. J lost 4 bases, V lost 10 bases, and 7 bases had no gene match. CDR3: CATYRGPATEAFF. CDR3 sequence (DNA): TGTGCCACATACAGGGGGCCGGCCACTGAAGCTTTCTTT.

This sequence joins TRBV5-4 and TRBJ1-5; 7 nucleotides align to TRBD1. CDR1 is SGHNT and CDR2 is YYREEE in the germline V gene (reference sequence). This CDR3 has 15 residues. J gave up 1 base and V 0 bases, and 1 base lay outside the gene matches. The CDR3 reads CASSLAGQSNQPQHF. In DNA, the CDR3 is TGTGCCAGCAGCTTGGCGGGACAGAGCAATCAGCCCCAGCATTTT. Variable domain in full (rest from reference TRBV5-4 and TRBJ1-5): ETGVTQSPTHLIKTRGQQVTLRCSSQSGHNTVSWYQQALGQGPQFIFQYYREEENGRGNFPPRFSGLQFPNYSSELNVNALELDDSALYLCASSLAGQSNQPQHFGDGTRLSIL.

The chain employs TRBV6-5 and TRBJ2-7; tentatively, D is TRBD2 (6 bases). This CDR3 spans 15 amino acids. V was trimmed by 5 bases and J by 0 bases, leaving 14 bases between them. CDR1 MNHEY and CDR2 SVGAGI come from the germline V gene. CDR3 nucleotide sequence: TGTGCCAGCAGTAGGGACTCCTGGAGCTCCTACGAGCAGTACTTC. Protein product: CASSRDSWSSYEQYF.

The chain employs TRBV18 and TRBJ1-1; 7 bases map to TRBD1. CDR3 length: 14 amino acids. J gave up 0 bases and V 6 bases, and 4 bases lay outside the gene matches. Germline V CDR1 and CDR2: KGHSH, LQKENI. The CDR3 DNA sequence: TGTGCCAGCTCCCGACAGGGCATGAACACTGAAGCTTTCTTT. This translates into CASSRQGMNTEAFF. Full variable domain (missing parts from reference TRBV18 and TRBJ1-1): NAGVMQNPRHLVRRRGQEARLRCSPMKGHSHVYWYRQLPEEGLKFMVYLQKENIIDESGMPKERFSAEFPKEGPSILRIQQVVRGDSAAYFCASSRQGMNTEAFFGQGTRLTVV.

The chain carries TRBV7-3 and TRBJ1-2, with 7 bases aligning to TRBD1. This CDR3 is 15 amino acids long. With V trimmed by 5 bases and J by 5 bases, 11 bases remained unmatched. CDR1 is SGHTA, CDR2 FQGTGA, per germline. CDR3 coding DNA: TGTGCCAGCAGCCCAACCGGAGAGGGGGCTTATGGCTACACCTTC. This encodes CASSPTGEGAYGYTF.

The chain couples TRBV11-2 to TRBJ1-1, with D maybe TRBD1 (5 bases). Trimming shortened V by 5 bases and J by 6 bases, and 13 bases separated the two germline ends. Germline CDR1 and CDR2: SGHAT and FQNNGV. The CDR3 contains 13 residues. The DNA for the CDR3 is TGTGCCAGCAGCCTCGGACATGAGGCTGAAGCTTTCTTT. Residues: CASSLGHEAEAFF.

This clone occurred once. DNA for the CDR3: TGTGCCAGCAGCTCGGTCGGTAGGCAGATTTCACCCCTCCACTTT. Residues: CASSSVGRQISPLHF. The chain links TRBV5-6 to TRBJ1-6; D ambiguous. Trimming stripped 3 bases from V and 9 bases from J, with 16 bases between. The CDR3 contains 15 residues. Germline loops: CDR1 SGHDT, CDR2 YYEEEE.

The count of this clone is one. The chain recombines TRBV2 with TRBJ1-2; 9 nucleotides agree with TRBD1. The CDR3 runs to 12 residues. Germline V gene data show CDR1 as SNHLY and CDR2 as FYNNEI. With 8 bases clipped from V and 8 bases from J, the junction kept 6 bases outside the gene matches. In nucleotides, the CDR3 is TGTGCCAGCCGACAGGGGGGTAACGGCTACACCTTC. Translating gives CASRQGGNGYTF.

The chain carries TRBV16 and TRBJ1-5, with D perhaps TRBD1 (6 bases). Germline CDR1 KGHSY, CDR2 FQNENV. This CDR3 comprises 17 residues. V was clipped by 5 bases and J by 2 bases, with 19 bases between them. DNA of the CDR3: TGTGCCAGCAGCGGACCCTGGGGGGGGCAACGCAATCAGCCCCAGCATTTT. Translated, it gives CASSGPWGGQRNQPQHF.

The V gene is TRBV3-1 (or the pseudogene TRBV3-2), the J gene TRBJ1-2; D unclear. The ends were cut back, 2 bases at V and 1 base at J, with 5 bases in the middle. The CDR3 totals 13 residues. Looked up from germline, CDR1 is LGHDT and CDR2 is YNNKEL (reference sequence). CDR3 sequence: CASSQTVNYGYTF. In nucleotides, the CDR3 is TGTGCCAGCAGCCAAACGGTTAACTATGGCTACACCTTC.